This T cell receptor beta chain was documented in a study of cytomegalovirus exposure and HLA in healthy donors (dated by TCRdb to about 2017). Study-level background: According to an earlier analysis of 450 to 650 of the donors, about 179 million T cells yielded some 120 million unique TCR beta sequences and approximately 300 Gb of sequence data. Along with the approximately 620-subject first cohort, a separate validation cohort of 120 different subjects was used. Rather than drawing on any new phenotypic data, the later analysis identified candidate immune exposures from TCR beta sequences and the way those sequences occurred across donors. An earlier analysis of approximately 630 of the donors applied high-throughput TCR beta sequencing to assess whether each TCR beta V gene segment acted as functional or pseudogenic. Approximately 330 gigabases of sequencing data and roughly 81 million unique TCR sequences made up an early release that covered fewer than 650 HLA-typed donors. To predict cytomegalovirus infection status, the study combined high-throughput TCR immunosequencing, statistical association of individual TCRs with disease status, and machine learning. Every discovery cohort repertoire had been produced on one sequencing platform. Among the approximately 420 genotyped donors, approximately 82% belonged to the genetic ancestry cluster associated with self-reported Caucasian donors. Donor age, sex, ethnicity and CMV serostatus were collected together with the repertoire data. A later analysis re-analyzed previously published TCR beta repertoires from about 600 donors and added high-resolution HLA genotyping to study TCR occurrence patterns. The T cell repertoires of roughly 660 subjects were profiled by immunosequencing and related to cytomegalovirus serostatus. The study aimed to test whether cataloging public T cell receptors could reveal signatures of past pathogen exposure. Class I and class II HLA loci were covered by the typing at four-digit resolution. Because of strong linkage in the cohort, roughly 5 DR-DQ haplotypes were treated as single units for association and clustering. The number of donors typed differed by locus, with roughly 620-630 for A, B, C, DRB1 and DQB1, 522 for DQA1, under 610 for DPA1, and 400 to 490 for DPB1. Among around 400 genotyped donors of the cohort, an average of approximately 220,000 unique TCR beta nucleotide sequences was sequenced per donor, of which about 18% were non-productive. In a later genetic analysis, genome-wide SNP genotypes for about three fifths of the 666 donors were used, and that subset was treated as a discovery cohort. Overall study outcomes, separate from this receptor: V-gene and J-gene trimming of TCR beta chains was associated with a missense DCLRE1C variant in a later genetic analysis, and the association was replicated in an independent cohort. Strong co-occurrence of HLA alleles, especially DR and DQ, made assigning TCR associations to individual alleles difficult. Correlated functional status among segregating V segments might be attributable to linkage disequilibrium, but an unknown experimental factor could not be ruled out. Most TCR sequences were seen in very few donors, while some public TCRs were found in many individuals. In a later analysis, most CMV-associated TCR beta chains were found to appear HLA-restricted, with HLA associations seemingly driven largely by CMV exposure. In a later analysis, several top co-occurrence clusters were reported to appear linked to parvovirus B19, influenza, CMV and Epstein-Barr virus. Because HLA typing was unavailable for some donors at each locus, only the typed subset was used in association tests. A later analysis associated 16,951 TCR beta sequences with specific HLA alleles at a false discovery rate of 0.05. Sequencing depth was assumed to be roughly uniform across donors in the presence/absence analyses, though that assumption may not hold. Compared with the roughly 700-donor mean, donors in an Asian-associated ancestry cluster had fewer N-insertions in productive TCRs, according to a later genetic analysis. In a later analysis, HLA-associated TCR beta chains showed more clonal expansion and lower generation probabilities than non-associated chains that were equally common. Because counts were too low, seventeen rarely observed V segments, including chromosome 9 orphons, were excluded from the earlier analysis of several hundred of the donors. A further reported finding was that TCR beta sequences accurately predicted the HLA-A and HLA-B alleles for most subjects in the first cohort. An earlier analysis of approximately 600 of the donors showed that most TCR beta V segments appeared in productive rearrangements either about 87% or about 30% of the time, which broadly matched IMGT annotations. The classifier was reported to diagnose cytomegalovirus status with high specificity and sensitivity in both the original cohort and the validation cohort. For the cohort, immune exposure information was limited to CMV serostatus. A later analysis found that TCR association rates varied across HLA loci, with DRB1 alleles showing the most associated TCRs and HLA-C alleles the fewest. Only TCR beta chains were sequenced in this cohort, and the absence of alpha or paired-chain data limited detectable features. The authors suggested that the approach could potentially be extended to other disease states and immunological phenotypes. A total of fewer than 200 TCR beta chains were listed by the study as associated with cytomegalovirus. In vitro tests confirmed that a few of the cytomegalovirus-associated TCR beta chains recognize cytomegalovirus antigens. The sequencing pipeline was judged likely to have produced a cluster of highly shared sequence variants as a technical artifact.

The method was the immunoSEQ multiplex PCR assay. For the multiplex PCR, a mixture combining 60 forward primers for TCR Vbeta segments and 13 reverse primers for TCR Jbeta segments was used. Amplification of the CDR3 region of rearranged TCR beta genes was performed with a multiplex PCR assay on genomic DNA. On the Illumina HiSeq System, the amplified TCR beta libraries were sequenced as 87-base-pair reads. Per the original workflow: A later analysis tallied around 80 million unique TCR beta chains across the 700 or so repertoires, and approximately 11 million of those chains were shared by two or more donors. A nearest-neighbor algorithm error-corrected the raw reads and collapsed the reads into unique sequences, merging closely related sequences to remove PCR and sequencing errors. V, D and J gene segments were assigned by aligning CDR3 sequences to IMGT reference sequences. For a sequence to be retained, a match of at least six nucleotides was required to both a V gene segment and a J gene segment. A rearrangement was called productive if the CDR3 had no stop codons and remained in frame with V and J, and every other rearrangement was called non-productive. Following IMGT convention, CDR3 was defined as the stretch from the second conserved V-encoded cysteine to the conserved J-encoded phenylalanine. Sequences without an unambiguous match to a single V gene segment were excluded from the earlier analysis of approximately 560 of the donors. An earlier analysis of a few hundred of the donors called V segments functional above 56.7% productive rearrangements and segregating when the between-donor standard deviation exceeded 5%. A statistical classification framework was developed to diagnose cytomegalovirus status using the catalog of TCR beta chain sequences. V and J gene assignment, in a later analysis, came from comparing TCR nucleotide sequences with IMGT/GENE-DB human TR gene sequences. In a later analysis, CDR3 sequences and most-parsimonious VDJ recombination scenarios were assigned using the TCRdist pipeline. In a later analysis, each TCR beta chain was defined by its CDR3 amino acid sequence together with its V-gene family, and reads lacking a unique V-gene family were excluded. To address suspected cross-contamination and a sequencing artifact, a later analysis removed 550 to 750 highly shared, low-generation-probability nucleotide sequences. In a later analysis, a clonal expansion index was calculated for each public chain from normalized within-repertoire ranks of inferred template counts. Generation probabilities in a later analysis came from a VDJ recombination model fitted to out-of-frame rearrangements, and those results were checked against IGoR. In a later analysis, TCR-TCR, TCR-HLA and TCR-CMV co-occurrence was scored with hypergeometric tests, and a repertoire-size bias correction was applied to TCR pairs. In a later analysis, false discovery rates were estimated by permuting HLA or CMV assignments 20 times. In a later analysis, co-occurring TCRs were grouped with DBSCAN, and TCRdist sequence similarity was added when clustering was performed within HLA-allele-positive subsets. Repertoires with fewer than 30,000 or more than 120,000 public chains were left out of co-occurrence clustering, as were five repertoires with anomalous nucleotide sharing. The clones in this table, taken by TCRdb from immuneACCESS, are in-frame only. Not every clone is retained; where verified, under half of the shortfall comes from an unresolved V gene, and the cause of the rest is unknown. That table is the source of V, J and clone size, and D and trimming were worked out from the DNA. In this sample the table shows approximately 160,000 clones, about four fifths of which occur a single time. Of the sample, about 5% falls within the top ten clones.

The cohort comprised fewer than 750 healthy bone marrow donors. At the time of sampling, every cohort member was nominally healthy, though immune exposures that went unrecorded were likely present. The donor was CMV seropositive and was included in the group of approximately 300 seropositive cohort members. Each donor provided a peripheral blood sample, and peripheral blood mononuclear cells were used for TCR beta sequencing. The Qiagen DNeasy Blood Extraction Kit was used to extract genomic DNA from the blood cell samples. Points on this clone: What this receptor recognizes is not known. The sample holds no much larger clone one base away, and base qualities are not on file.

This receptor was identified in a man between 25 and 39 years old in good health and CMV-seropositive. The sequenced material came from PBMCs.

The base sequence is TGTGCCAGCCAAAAGCCCGGACTAGCTTACGAGCAGTACTTC. Its protein product is CASQKPGLAYEQYF. The sequence joins TRBV28 to TRBJ2-7, with TRBD2 identical over 8 junction bases. Clipping removes 8 bases from V and 4 bases from J, with 10 as the unmatched junction base count. Reading from cysteine to phenylalanine, the CDR3 counts 14 amino acids. This entry keeps only the CDR3 DNA: 42 bases, framed from base 1. CDR1 and CDR2 are drawn from the germline V gene: MDHEN, SYDVKM.